This is a list of T cell receptor beta chains from one sample in a study of STAT5B mutations in CD4+ large granular lymphocyte leukemia. The table came from immunoSEQ multiplex PCR; TCRdb's copy has only in-frame clones and leaves some out. The sample consists of 40,000 to 45,000 clones, about 88% of them appearing once. Source material: CD4+ T cells from blood buffy coats. The receptors originated from a human donor in good health. The CDR3 runs from the conserved cysteine through the conserved F or W. Size tells how often a clone was seen (once, few, many) or the class of an expanded clone, and some rows leave it out.

clone_size: .; v_call: TRBV30; j_call: TRBJ1-6; cdr3_aa: CAWTPGGTNNSPLHF
clone_size: .; v_call: TRBV6-5; j_call: TRBJ2-7; cdr3_aa: CASSYTTGASYEQYF
clone_size: .; v_call: TRBV28; j_call: TRBJ2-2; cdr3_aa: CASKQGGTGELFF
clone_size: .; v_call: TRBV10-3; j_call: TRBJ2-2; cdr3_aa: CATRTGANTGELFF
clone_size: .; v_call: TRBV5-1; j_call: TRBJ1-3; cdr3_aa: CASSLGYRASGNTIYF
clone_size: .; v_call: TRBV6-5; j_call: TRBJ2-2; cdr3_aa: CASRQTGANTGELFF
clone_size: .; v_call: TRBV12-5; j_call: TRBJ1-2; cdr3_aa: CASGPPGGPNYGYTF
clone_size: .; v_call: TRBV6-5; j_call: TRBJ1-2; cdr3_aa: CASRRDSVNYGYTF
clone_size: once; v_call: TRBV30; j_call: TRBJ1-4; cdr3_aa: CAWSPKSATNEKLFF
clone_size: .; v_call: TRBV19; j_call: TRBJ2-7; cdr3_aa: CASSPGQTYEQYF
clone_size: .; v_call: TRBV28; j_call: TRBJ1-5; cdr3_aa: CASSLGTTVGGVGQPQHF
clone_size: few; v_call: TRBV5-6; j_call: TRBJ2-3; cdr3_aa: CASSSRPGGQDTQYF
clone_size: .; v_call: TRBV7-8; j_call: TRBJ2-7; cdr3_aa: CASSSPTGITYEQYF
clone_size: .; v_call: TRBV9; j_call: TRBJ2-2; cdr3_aa: CASSVQGFPGELFF
clone_size: few; v_call: TRBV7-2; j_call: TRBJ1-3; cdr3_aa: CASSPKNTGAGNTIYF
clone_size: once; v_call: TRBV6-5; j_call: TRBJ1-2; cdr3_aa: CASSYSREGGIYGYTF
clone_size: .; v_call: TRBV11-2; j_call: TRBJ2-2; cdr3_aa: CASSFVEAGELFF
clone_size: .; v_call: TRBV28; j_call: TRBJ1-5; cdr3_aa: CASQSGTVYSNQPQHF
clone_size: once; v_call: TRBV27; j_call: TRBJ1-1; cdr3_aa: CASSFNLDTEAFF
clone_size: .; v_call: TRBV30; j_call: TRBJ2-5; cdr3_aa: CAWSGLPEETQYF
clone_size: .; v_call: TRBV28; j_call: TRBJ1-1; cdr3_aa: CASSLGTGTAEAFF
clone_size: .; v_call: TRBV9; j_call: TRBJ1-4; cdr3_aa: CASSPGSGASAEKLFF
clone_size: .; v_call: TRBV18; j_call: TRBJ2-7; cdr3_aa: CASSQNQGPETTYEQYF
clone_size: .; v_call: TRBV5-1; j_call: TRBJ2-1; cdr3_aa: CASSASGTGVYEQFF
clone_size: once; v_call: TRBV5-1; j_call: TRBJ2-3; cdr3_aa: CASSLGLAGSTDTQYF
clone_size: .; v_call: TRBV7-9; j_call: TRBJ1-1; cdr3_aa: CASSARGQMNTEAFF
clone_size: .; v_call: TRBV21-1; j_call: TRBJ2-1; cdr3_aa: CASSKGTSGGGYNEQFF
clone_size: .; v_call: TRBV27; j_call: TRBJ1-2; cdr3_aa: CASSLRRGQGNGYTF
clone_size: few; v_call: TRBV7-8; j_call: TRBJ1-6; cdr3_aa: CASSIPGAGSPLHF
clone_size: .; v_call: TRBV18; j_call: TRBJ2-5; cdr3_aa: CASSPTGVQETQYF
clone_size: once; v_call: TRBV6-5; j_call: TRBJ1-3; cdr3_aa: CASSTRGITGNTIYF
clone_size: few; v_call: TRBV14; j_call: TRBJ1-6; cdr3_aa: CASSQGVGNSPLHF
clone_size: .; v_call: TRBV7-2; j_call: TRBJ1-1; cdr3_aa: CASSYGGSQGSRAFF
clone_size: few; v_call: TRBV5-1; j_call: TRBJ1-6; cdr3_aa: CASSLSGSRNSPLHF
clone_size: .; v_call: TRBV30; j_call: TRBJ1-6; cdr3_aa: CAWTRWDNSPLHF
clone_size: .; v_call: TRBV14; j_call: TRBJ2-3; cdr3_aa: CASSPRTGGGKYF
clone_size: .; v_call: TRBV28; j_call: TRBJ1-1; cdr3_aa: CASSPPGQGPNTEAFF
clone_size: .; v_call: TRBV2; j_call: TRBJ1-5; cdr3_aa: CASMPQGGQPQHF
clone_size: .; v_call: TRBV2; j_call: TRBJ2-1; cdr3_aa: CASSDIAGPTYNEQFF
clone_size: once; v_call: TRBV6-5; j_call: TRBJ2-7; cdr3_aa: CASSFLGRGGFEQYF
clone_size: .; v_call: TRBV6-5; j_call: TRBJ2-2; cdr3_aa: CASIAGSNTGELFF
clone_size: .; v_call: TRBV6-1; j_call: TRBJ2-5; cdr3_aa: CASSEARFRGAIYF
clone_size: .; v_call: TRBV28; j_call: TRBJ1-5; cdr3_aa: CASSLAREYQPQHF
clone_size: .; v_call: TRBV6-1; j_call: TRBJ1-1; cdr3_aa: CASDPGQNTEAFF
clone_size: .; v_call: TRBV25-1; j_call: TRBJ2-7; cdr3_aa: CASTRDSSYEQYF